The entry below gives a single T cell receptor (beta chain) sequence along with its context. The antigen is undetermined. CDR3-region Arm-PCR and iRepertoire HTBI primers produced the TCR beta libraries. Methods used by the authors: Segment identification across samples yielded 55 to 65 TRBV and some 13 TRBJ segments. Each CDR3 protein gets one entry after TCRdb re-called the multiplex PCR reads with MiXCR. TCRdb assigned the V and J calls; the authors' analysis was not used. The sample holds hundreds of thousands of distinct CDR3 sequences, 30% seen once. This entry belongs to a study of regulatory T cells in long-lasting Graves disease. Regarding the study as a whole: Repertoires from persistent disease leaned toward TRBV28, TRBJ1-2 and TRBJ2-5.

The time point here: persistent/refractory GD, antithyroid drugs over 5 years with positive TRAb. Extracted PBMC RNA gave rise to the TCR library. Graves' disease diagnosis relied on American Thyroid Association guidelines. The patients included were those that came from an endocrinology department in Xi'an, China. This CDR3 comprises 13 residues. Germline-derived CDR1 and CDR2 are SGHAT and FQNNGV. V was clipped by 5 bases and J by 5 bases; unmatched bases: 5. The sequences come from peripheral blood mononuclear cells (PBMCs), collected when the disease was refractory, from a patient treated with antithyroid drugs. The receptor was derived from a female donor with Graves disease. V gene TRBV11-2 combines with J gene TRBJ1-2, with 7 bases matching TRBD1. The CDR3 DNA reads as TGTGCCAGCAGCAACTTACAGGGGTATGGCTACACCTTC. Translation: CASSNLQGYGYTF. Full variable domain (missing parts from reference TRBV11-2 and TRBJ1-2): EAGVAQSPRYKIIEKRQSVAFWCNPISGHATLYWYQQILGQGPKLLIQFQNNGVVDDSQLPKDRFSAERLKGVDSTLKIQPAKLEDSAVYLCASSNLQGYGYTFGSGTRLTVV.